These T cell receptor beta chains were read from a single sample in a study of shared clonotypes between healthy human individuals. Sequencing used immunoSEQ multiplex PCR; TCRdb keeps in-frame clones, though not all of them. The data hold roughly 1,600,000 clones, with less than 99% observed a single time. The sequencing input was naive CD4+ T cells sorted from blood. These receptor sequences come from a young man in good health. The CDR3 runs from the conserved cysteine through the conserved F or W. A D gene is named only where the DNA matches it firmly. Some rows have no size entry. The others give once, few or many, or a class for an expanded clone.

>17|TRBV9|TRBD1|TRBJ1-4|once
TGTGCCAGCAGCTTTAGACAGGGTGGTGCAACTAATGAAAAACTGTTTTTT
CASSFRQGGATNEKLFF
>14|TRBV19|.|TRBJ2-3|.
TGTGCCAGTAGAGTACAGGGAAGCACAGATACGCAGTATTTT
CASRVQGSTDTQYF
>16|TRBV5-1|TRBD2|TRBJ2-1|.
TGCGCCAGCAGCCCTCGGACTAGCGGCTCCGATAATGAGCAGTTCTTC
CASSPRTSGSDNEQFF
>12|TRBV27|.|TRBJ2-7|.
TGTGCCAGCCAGACAAGCGTATGGGAGCAGTACTTC
CASQTSVWEQYF
>14|TRBV6-5|.|TRBJ2-1|.
TGTGCCAGCAGTTATTATATGGACTACAATGAGCAGTTCTTC
CASSYYMDYNEQFF
>13|TRBV7-2|.|TRBJ2-7|.
TGTGCCAGCGGTAAAAGGTCGGGATACGAGCAGTACTTC
CASGKRSGYEQYF
>20|TRBV27|TRBD2|TRBJ2-7|.
TGTGCCAGCAGTATACGAACTAGCGGGAGCCCTCGAAACCGTCCGGGGGAGCAGTACTTC
CASSIRTSGSPRNRPGEQYF
>13|TRBV19|.|TRBJ2-1|.
TGTGCCAGTAGAACATACCCCGGGGATAGGGAGTTCTTC
CASRTYPGDREFF
>17|TRBV4-3|TRBD2|TRBJ2-1|.
TGCGCCAGCAGCCAAGGGGTTAGGCTAGCGGGTTACAATGAGCAGTTCTTC
CASSQGVRLAGYNEQFF
>15|TRBV6-1|.|TRBJ2-7|.
TGTGCCAGCAGTGAACTGGCTGCTGAACCCTACGAGCAGTACTTC
CASSELAAEPYEQYF
>15|TRBV4-1|.|TRBJ2-1|.
TGCGCCAGCAGCCAAGTCCTCGCAGGGGATTTCGGGCAGTTCTTC
CASSQVLAGDFGQFF
>11|TRBV4-1|.|TRBJ2-1|.
TGCGCCAGCAGCCAAGTGCACGAGCAGTTCTTC
CASSQVHEQFF
>15|TRBV19|TRBD2|TRBJ2-7|.
TGTGCCAGTAGTCTACAACTAGCGGGAGCCTACGAGCAGTACTTC
CASSLQLAGAYEQYF
>15|TRBV28|TRBD1|TRBJ2-7|.
TGTGCCAGCAATCTCCGGGACAGGGGTAGCCACGAGCAGTACTTC
CASNLRDRGSHEQYF
>18|TRBV7-2|TRBD2|TRBJ2-5|once
TGTGCCAGCAGCTTAGTTGGACGGCTAGCGGGAGGGGTAGAGACCCAGTACTTC
CASSLVGRLAGGVETQYF
>14|TRBV29-1|TRBD1|TRBJ2-1|.
TGCAGCGTTGCAAAGACAGGGGGTGCGAATGAGCAGTTCTTC
CSVAKTGGANEQFF
>13|TRBV29-1|TRBD2|TRBJ2-5|.
TGCAGCGTCACGACTAGCACCCGGGAGACCCAGTACTTC
CSVTTSTRETQYF
>15|TRBV18|.|TRBJ1-2|once
TGTGCCAGCTCACCAAGCAGGGGCGCAGACTATGGCTACACCTTC
CASSPSRGADYGYTF
>11|TRBV10-3|.|TRBJ2-3|.
TGTGCCATCAGTGTTGGAGATACGCAGTATTTT
CAISVGDTQYF
>15|TRBV9|TRBD1|TRBJ2-1|.
TGTGCCAGCAGCGCGGGACAGGGGCAGGTCAATGAGCAGTTCTTC
CASSAGQGQVNEQFF
>14|TRBV5-1|.|TRBJ2-5|.
TGCGCCAGCAGCCCAAGGTCGGTCCAAGAGACCCAGTACTTC
CASSPRSVQETQYF
>17|TRBV7-9|TRBD2|TRBJ2-1|once
TGTGCCAGCAGCTTAGGAGGTCTAGCGGGAGTGTACAATGAGCAGTTCTTC
CASSLGGLAGVYNEQFF
>16|TRBV30|TRBD1|TRBJ2-6|.
TGTGCCTGGAGTGGGACAGGGGTCTCTGGGGCCAACGTCCTGACTTTC
CAWSGTGVSGANVLTF
>16|TRBV6-4|.|TRBJ1-5|.
TGTGCCAGCAGTGACTCACGTGGGTGGTCGGTTCAGCCCCAGCATTTT
CASSDSRGWSVQPQHF
>16|TRBV7-6|TRBD1|TRBJ1-1|.
TGTGCCAGCAGCCCGGGGCGCAGGGGGCTGAACACTGAAGCTTTCTTT
CASSPGRRGLNTEAFF